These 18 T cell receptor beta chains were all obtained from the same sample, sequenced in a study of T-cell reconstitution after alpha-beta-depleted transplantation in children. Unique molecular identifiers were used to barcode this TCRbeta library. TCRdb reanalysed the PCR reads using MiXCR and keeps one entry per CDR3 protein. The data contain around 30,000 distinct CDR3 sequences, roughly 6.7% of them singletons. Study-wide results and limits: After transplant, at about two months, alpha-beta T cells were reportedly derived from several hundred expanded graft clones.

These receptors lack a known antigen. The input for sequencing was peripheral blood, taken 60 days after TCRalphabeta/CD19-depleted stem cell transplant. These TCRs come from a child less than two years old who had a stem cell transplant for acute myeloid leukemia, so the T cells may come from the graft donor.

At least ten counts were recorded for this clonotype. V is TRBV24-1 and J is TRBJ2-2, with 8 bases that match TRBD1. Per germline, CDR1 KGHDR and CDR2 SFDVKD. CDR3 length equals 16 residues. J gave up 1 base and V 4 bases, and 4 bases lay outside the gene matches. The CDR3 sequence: CATSEFGQGNTGELFF. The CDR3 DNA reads TGTGCCACCAGTGAATTTGGACAGGGGAACACCGGGGAGCTGTTTTTT.

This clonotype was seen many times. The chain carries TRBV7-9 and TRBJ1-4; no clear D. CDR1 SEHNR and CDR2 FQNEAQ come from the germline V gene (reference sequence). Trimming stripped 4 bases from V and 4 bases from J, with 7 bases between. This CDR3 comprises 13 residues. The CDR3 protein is CASSYSLNEKLFF. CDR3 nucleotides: TGTGCCAGCAGCTACAGCCTTAATGAAAAACTGTTTTTT. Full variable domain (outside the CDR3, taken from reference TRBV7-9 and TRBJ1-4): DTGVSQNPRHKITKRGQNVTFRCDPISEHNRLYWYRQTLGQGPEFLTYFQNEAQLEKSRLLSDRFSAERPKGSFSTLEIQRTEQGDSAMYLCASSYSLNEKLFFGSGTQLSVL.

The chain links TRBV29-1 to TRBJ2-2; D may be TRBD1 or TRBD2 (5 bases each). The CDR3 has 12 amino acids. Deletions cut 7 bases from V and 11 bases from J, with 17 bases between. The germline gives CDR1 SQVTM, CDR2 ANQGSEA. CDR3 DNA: TGCAGCGGGGACCGGGGCACCGTTGAGCTGTTTTTT. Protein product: CSGDRGTVELFF.

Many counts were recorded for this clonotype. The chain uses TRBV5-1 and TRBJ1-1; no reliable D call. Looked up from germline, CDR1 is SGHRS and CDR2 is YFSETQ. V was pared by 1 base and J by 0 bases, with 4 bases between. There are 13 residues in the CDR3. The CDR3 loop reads CASSLYMNTEAFF. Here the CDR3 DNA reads TGCGCCAGCAGCTTGTACATGAACACTGAAGCTTTCTTT.

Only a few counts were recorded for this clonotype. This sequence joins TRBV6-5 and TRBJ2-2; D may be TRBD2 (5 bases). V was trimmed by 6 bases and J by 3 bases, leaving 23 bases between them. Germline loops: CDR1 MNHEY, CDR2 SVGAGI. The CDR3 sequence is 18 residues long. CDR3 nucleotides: TGTGCCAGCAGCCAGCAAGGATGGAGGAAGGTGGACACCGGGGAGCTGTTTTTT. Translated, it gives CASSQQGWRKVDTGELFF.

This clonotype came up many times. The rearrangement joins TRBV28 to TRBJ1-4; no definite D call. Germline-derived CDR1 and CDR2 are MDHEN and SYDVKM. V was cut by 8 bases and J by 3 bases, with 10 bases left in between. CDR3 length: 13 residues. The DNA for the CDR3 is TGTGCCAGCGGTGGGCAGCCTAATGAAAAACTGTTTTTT. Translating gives CASGGQPNEKLFF.

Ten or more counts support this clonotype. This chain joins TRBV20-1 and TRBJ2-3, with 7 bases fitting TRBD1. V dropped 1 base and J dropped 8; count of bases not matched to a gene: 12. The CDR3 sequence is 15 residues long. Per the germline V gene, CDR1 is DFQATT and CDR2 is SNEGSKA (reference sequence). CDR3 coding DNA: TGCAGTGCTAGAGCCACAGGGGCTCGATTAGGTACGCAGTATTTT. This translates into CSARATGARLGTQYF.

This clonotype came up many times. CDR3 sequence: CASSLPQYGYTF. CDR3 coding DNA: TGTGCCAGCAGCCTGCCTCAGTATGGCTACACCTTC. V gene TRBV7-9 combines with J gene TRBJ1-2, with D unresolved. This CDR3 contains 12 residues. Germline loops: CDR1 SEHNR, CDR2 FQNEAQ (reference sequence). Deletions cut 5 bases from V and 5 bases from J, with 9 bases between.

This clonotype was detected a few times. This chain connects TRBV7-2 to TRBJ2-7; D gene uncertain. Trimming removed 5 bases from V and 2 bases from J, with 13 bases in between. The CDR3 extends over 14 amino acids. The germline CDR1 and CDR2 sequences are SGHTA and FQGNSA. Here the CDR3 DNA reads TGTGCCAGCAGCCCAACCACTTACCCCTACGAGCAGTACTTC. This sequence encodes CASSPTTYPYEQYF.

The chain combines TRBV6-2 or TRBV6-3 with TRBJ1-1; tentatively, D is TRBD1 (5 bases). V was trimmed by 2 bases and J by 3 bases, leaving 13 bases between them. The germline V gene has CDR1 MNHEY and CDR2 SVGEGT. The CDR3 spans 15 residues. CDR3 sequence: CASSYEGRFYTEAFF. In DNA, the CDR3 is TGTGCCAGCAGTTACGAGGGGCGATTTTACACTGAAGCTTTCTTT.

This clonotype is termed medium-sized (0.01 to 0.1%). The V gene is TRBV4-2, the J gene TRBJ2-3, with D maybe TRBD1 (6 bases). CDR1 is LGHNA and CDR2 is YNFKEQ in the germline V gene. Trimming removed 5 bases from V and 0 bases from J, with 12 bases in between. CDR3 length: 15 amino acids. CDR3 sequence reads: CASSSRQDSTDTQYF. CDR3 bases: TGTGCCAGCAGCTCCCGACAGGATAGCACAGATACGCAGTATTTT.

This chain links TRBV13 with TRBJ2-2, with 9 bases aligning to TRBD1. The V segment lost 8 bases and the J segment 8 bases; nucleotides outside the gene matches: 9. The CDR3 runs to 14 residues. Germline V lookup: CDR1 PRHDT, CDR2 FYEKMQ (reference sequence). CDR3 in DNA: TGTGCCAGCTGGCGGACAGGGGATATGGGGGAGCTGTTTTTT. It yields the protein CASWRTGDMGELFF.

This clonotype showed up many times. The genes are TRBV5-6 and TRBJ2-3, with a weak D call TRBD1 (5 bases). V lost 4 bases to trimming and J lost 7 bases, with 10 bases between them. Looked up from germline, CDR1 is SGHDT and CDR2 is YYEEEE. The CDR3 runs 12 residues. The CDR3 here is CASSPVGHTQYF. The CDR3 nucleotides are TGTGCCAGCAGCCCGGTGGGGCATACGCAGTATTTT.

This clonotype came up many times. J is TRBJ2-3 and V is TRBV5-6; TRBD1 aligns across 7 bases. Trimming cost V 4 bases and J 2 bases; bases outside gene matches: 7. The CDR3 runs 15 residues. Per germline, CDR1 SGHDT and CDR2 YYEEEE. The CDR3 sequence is CASSLRTGTTDTQYF. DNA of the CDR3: TGTGCCAGCAGCCTAAGGACAGGTACCACAGATACGCAGTATTTT.

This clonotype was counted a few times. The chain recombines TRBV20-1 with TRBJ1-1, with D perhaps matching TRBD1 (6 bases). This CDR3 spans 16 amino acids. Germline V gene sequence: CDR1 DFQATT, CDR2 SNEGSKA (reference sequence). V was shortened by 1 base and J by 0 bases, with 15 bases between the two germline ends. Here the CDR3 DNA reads TGCAGTGCTAGAGGCAGGGGACCTGAACTGAACACTGAAGCTTTCTTT. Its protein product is CSARGRGPELNTEAFF.

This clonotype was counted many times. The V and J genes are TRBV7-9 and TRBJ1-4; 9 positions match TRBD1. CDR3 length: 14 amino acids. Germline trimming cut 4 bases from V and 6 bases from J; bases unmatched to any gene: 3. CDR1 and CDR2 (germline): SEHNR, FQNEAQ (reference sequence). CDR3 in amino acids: CASSSWDRDEKLFF. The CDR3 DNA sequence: TGTGCCAGCAGCTCATGGGACAGGGATGAAAAACTGTTTTTT.

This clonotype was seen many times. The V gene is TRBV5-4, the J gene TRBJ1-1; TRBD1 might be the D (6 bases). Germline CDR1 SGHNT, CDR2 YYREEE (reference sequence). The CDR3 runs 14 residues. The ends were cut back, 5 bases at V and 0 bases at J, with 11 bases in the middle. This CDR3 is CASRLQGVNTEAFF. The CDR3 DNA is TGTGCCAGCAGACTACAGGGTGTGAACACTGAAGCTTTCTTT.

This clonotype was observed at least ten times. CDR3 sequence: CSVHSPLSETQYF. Here the CDR3 DNA reads TGCAGCGTCCACTCGCCCCTTTCAGAGACCCAGTACTTC. The rearrangement links TRBV29-1 to TRBJ2-5; D gene ambiguous. CDR3 length: 13 amino acids. The germline V and J ends were trimmed by 6 bases and 4 bases, with 15 bases remaining between them. The germline V gene encodes CDR1 SQVTM and CDR2 ANQGSEA.